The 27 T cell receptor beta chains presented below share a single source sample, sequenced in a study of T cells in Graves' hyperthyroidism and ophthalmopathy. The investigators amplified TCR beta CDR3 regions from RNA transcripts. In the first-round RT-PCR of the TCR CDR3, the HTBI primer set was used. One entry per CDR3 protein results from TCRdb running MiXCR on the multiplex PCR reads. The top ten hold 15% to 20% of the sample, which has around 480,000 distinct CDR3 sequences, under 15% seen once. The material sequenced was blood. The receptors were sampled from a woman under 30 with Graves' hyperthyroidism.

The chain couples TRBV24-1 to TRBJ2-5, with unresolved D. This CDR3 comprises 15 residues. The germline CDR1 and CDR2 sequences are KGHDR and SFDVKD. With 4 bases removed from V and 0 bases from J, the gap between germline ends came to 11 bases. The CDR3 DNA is TGTGCCACCAGTGACTCCGGACCGAACCAAGAGACCCAGTACTTC. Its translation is CATSDSGPNQETQYF.

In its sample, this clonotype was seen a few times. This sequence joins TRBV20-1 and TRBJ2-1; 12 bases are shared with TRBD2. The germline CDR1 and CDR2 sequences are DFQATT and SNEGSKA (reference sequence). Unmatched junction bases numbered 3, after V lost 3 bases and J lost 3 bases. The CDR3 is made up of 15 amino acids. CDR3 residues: CSARRTSGIYNEQFF. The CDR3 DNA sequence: TGCAGTGCTAGGCGGACTAGCGGGATCTACAATGAGCAGTTCTTC.

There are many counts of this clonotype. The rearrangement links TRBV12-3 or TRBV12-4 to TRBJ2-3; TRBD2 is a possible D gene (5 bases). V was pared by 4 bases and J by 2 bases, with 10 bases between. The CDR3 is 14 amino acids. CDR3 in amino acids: CASSYGGYTDTQYF. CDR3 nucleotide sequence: TGTGCCAGCAGTTACGGCGGGTACACAGATACGCAGTATTTT.

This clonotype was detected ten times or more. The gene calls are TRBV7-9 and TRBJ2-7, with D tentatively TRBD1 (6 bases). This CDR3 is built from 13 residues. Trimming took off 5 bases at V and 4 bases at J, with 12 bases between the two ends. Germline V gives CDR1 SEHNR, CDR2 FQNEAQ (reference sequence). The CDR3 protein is CASSVSQGYEQYF. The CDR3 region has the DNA TGTGCCAGCAGCGTCTCACAGGGATACGAGCAGTACTTC.

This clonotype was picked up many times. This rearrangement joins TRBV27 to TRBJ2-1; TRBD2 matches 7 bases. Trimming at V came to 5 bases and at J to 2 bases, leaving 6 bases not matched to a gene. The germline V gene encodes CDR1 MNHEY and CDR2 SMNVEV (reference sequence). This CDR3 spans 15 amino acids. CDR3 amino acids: CASSPIAGPYNEQFF. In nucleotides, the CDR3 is TGTGCCAGCAGTCCGATAGCGGGCCCCTACAATGAGCAGTTCTTC.

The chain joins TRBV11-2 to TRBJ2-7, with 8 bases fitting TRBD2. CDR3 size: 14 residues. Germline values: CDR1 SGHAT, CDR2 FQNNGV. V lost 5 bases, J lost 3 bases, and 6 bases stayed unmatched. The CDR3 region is CASSVLAELYEQYF. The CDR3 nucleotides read TGTGCCAGCAGCGTACTAGCGGAACTCTACGAGCAGTACTTC. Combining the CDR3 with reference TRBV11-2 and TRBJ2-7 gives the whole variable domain EAGVAQSPRYKIIEKRQSVAFWCNPISGHATLYWYQQILGQGPKLLIQFQNNGVVDDSQLPKDRFSAERLKGVDSTLKIQPAKLEDSAVYLCASSVLAELYEQYFGPGTRLTVT.

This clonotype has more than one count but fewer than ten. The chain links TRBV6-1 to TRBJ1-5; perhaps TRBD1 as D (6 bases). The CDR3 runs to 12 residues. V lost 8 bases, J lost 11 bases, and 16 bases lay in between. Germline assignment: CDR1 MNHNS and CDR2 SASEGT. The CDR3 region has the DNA TGTGCCAGCGGGGACACCATCATAGCCCAGCATTTT. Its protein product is CASGDTIIAQHF.

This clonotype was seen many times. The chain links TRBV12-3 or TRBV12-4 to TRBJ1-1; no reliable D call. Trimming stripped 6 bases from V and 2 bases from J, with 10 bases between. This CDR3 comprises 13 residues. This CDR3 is CASSVEVNTEAFF. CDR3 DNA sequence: TGTGCCAGCAGCGTAGAAGTTAACACTGAAGCTTTCTTT.

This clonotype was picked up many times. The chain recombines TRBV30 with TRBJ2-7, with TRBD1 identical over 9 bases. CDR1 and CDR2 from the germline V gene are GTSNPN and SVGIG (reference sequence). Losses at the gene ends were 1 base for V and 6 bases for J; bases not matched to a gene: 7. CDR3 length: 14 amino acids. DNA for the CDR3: TGTGCCTGGAGTGCCGGGGACAGGGAGAGCGAGCAGTACTTC. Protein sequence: CAWSAGDRESEQYF.

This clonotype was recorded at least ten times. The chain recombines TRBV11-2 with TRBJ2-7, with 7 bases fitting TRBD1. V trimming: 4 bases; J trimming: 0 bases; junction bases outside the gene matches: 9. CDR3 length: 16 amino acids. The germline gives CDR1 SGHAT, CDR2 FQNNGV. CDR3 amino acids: CASSSKGAITSYEQYF. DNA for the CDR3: TGTGCCAGCAGCTCCAAGGGGGCGATCACCTCCTACGAGCAGTACTTC.

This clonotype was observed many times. The chain's CDR3 is CASSTTGGATNEQFF. The CDR3, as DNA: TGTGCCAGCAGCACCACAGGGGGCGCAACCAATGAGCAGTTCTTC. This chain uses TRBV5-5 with TRBJ2-1, with 9 bases identical to TRBD1. This CDR3 has 15 amino acids. The junction had 8 bases not matched to a gene; V was cut back by 4 bases and J by 6 bases. Per germline, CDR1 SGHKS and CDR2 YYEKEE (reference sequence).

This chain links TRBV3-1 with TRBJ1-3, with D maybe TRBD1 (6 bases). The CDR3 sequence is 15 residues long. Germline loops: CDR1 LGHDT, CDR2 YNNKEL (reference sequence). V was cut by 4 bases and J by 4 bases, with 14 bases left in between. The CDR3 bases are TGTGCCAGCAGCCTCAGTCGACAGGCGGGAAACACCATATATTTT. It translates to CASSLSRQAGNTIYF.

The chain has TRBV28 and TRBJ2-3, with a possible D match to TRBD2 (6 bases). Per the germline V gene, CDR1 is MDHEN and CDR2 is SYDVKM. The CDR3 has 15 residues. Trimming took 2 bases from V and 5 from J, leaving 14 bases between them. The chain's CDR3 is CASSLGGGLRDTQYF. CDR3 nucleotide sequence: TGTGCCAGCAGTTTAGGCGGAGGGTTACGAGATACGCAGTATTTT.

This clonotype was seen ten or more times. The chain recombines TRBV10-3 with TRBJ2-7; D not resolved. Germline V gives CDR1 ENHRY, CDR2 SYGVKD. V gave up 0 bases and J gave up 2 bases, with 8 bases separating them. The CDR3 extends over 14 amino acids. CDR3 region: CAISESWVTYEQYV. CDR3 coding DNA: TGTGCCATCAGTGAGTCGTGGGTCACCTACGAGCAGTACGTC.

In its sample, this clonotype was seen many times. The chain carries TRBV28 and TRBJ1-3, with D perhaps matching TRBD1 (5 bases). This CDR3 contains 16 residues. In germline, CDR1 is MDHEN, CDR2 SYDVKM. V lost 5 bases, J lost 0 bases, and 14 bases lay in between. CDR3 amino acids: CASSLPRAISGNTIYF. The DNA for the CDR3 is TGTGCCAGCAGTCTCCCCAGGGCGATCTCTGGAAACACCATATATTTT.

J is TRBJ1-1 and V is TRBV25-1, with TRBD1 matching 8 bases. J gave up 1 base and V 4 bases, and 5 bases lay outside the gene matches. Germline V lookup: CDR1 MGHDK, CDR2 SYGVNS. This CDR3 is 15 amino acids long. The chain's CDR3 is CASSGQGTTNTEAFF. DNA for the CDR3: TGTGCCAGCAGTGGACAGGGGACGACGAACACTGAAGCTTTCTTT.

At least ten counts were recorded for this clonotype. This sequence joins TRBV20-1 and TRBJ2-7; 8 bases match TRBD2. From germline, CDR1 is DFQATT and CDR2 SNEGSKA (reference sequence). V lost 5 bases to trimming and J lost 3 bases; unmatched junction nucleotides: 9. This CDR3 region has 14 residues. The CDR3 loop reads CSAFTSGAFYEQYF. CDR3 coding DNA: TGCAGTGCTTTTACTAGCGGAGCTTTCTACGAGCAGTACTTC.

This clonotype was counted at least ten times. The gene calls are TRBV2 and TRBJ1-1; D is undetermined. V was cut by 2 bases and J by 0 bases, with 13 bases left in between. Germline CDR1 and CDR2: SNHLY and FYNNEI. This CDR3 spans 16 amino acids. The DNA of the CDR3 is TGTGCCAGCAGTGAAAAGATGAGGGTGCTGAACACTGAAGCTTTCTTT. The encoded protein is CASSEKMRVLNTEAFF.

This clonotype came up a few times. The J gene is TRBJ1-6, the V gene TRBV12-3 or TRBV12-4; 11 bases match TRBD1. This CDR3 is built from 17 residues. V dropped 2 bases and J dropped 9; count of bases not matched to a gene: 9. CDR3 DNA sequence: TGTGCCAGCAGTTTATTGAAGGGACAGGGGGGAGGTTCACCCCTCCACTTT. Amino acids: CASSLLKGQGGGSPLHF.

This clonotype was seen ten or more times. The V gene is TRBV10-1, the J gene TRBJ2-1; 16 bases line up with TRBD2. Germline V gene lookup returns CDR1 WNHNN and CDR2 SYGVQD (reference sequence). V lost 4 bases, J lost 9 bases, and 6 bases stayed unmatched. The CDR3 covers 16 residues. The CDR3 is CASSAPGTSGRAEQFF. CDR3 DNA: TGCGCCAGCAGTGCCCCCGGGACTAGCGGGAGGGCTGAGCAGTTCTTC.

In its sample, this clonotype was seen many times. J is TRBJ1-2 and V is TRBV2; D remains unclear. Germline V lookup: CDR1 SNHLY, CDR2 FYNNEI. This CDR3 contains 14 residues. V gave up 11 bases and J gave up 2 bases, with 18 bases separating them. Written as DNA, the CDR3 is TGTGCCGGGAGATCTACAGATTTCAACTATGGCTACACCTTC. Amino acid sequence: CAGRSTDFNYGYTF.

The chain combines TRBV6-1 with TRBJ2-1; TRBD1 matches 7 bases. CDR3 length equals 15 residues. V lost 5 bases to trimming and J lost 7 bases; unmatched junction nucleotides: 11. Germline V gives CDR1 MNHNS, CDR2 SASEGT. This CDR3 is CASSSSGTVLNEQFF. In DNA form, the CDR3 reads TGTGCCAGCAGTTCCTCCGGGACAGTACTTAATGAGCAGTTCTTC.

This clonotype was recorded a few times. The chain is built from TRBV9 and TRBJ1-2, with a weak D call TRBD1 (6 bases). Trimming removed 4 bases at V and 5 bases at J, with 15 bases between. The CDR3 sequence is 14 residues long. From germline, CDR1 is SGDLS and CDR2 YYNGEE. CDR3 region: CASSLKTGNYGYTF. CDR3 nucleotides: TGTGCCAGCAGCCTCAAAACAGGGAATTATGGCTACACCTTC.

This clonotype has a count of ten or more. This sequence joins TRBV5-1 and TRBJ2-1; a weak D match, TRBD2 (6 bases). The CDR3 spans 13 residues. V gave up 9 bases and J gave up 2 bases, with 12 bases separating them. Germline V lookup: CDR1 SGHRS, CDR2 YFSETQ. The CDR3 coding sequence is TGCGCCACCCGACTAGAAACCTACAATGAGCAGTTCTTC. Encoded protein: CATRLETYNEQFF.

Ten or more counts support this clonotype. The CDR3 coding sequence is TGTGCCAGCAGCTTAGCACGGGAGCAGTTCTTC. It codes for CASSLAREQFF. V and J are TRBV11-1 and TRBJ2-1; D gene unclear. The CDR3 covers 11 residues. Trimming took off 0 bases at V and 10 bases at J, with 4 bases between the two ends. Germline CDR1 reads SGHAT; CDR2 reads FQDESV (reference sequence).

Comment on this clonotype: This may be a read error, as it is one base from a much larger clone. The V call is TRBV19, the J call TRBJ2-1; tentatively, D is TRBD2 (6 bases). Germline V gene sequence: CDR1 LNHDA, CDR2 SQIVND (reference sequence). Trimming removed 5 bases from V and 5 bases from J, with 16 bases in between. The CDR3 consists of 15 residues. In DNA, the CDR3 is TGTGCCAGTAGTCCCTCCCCGGGAGAGGACAATGAGCAGTTCTTC. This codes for CASSPSPGEDNEQFF.

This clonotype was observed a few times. CDR3 DNA sequence: TGTGCCAGTCTAGCGGGAGACGCTCCGGTTAGCGAGCAGTACTTC. Its translation: CASLAGDAPVSEQYF. This chain joins TRBV7-6 and TRBJ2-7; TRBD2 aligns across 10 bases. Unmatched junction bases numbered 14, after V lost 9 bases and J lost 6 bases. In germline, CDR1 is SGHVS, CDR2 FNYEAQ. The length of the CDR3 is 15 residues.